The 25 T cell receptor beta chains below were found in one sample sequenced in a study of T cell responses to AZD1222 COVID-19 vaccine. Here immunoSEQ multiplex PCR was the method, and the copy in TCRdb shows in-frame clones only, minus some. The data hold more than 120,000 clones, with roughly 92% observed a single time. Specimen: peripheral blood, collected 28 days after the second AZD1222 dose. The receptors come from an adult who received the AZD1222 COVID-19 vaccine.

The CDR3, as DNA: TGTGCCAGCAGCTTAGCGAGAGCTTTGGCGGGCACAGATACGCAGTATTTT. This sequence encodes CASSLARALAGTDTQYF. The rearrangement joins TRBV11-2 to TRBJ2-3; D not resolved. Trimming cost V 1 base and J 1 base, with 15 bases left between them. CDR1 is SGHAT, CDR2 FQNNGV, per germline. The CDR3 is 17 amino acids. The complete variable domain, with remaining parts taken from reference TRBV11-2 and TRBJ2-3, reads EAGVAQSPRYKIIEKRQSVAFWCNPISGHATLYWYQQILGQGPKLLIQFQNNGVVDDSQLPKDRFSAERLKGVDSTLKIQPAKLEDSAVYLCASSLARALAGTDTQYFGPGTRLTVL.

The chain has TRBV27 and TRBJ1-1; D may be TRBD1 (5 bases). The V and J ends lost 2 bases and 3 bases respectively, with 7 bases between them. The CDR3 is 13 amino acids. Germline V gives CDR1 MNHEY, CDR2 SMNVEV (reference sequence). The CDR3 sequence is CASSLGAHTEAFF. The CDR3 DNA sequence: TGTGCCAGCAGTTTAGGGGCTCACACTGAAGCTTTCTTT.

This CDR3 is CASSPPGQGAYEQYF. For the CDR3, the DNA is TGTGCCAGCTCACCACCGGGGCAGGGAGCCTACGAGCAGTACTTC. This chain uses TRBV18 with TRBJ2-7; D may be TRBD1 or TRBD2 (5 bases each). CDR3 length: 15 residues. V was trimmed by 0 bases and J by 2 bases, leaving 11 bases between them. The germline CDR1 and CDR2 sequences are KGHSH and LQKENI.

V gene TRBV19 combines with J gene TRBJ1-1, with a possible D match to TRBD1 (6 bases). The CDR3 is made up of 13 amino acids. Germline V gene data show CDR1 as LNHDA and CDR2 as SQIVND (reference sequence). Trimming took off 6 bases at V and 7 bases at J, with 15 bases between the two ends. CDR3 DNA sequence: TGTGCCAGTAGCGAGGAAGGGGGGTTTGAAGCTTTCTTT. Translation: CASSEEGGFEAFF.

V usage is TRBV4-2 and J usage is TRBJ2-2, with D tentatively TRBD1 or TRBD2 (5 bases each). Deletions cut 1 base from V and 0 bases from J, with 9 bases between. Germline-derived CDR1 and CDR2 are LGHNA and YNFKEQ. The CDR3 runs to 16 residues. The CDR3 DNA is TGTGCCAGCAGCCAAGTGGGACGTACGAACACCGGGGAGCTGTTTTTT. The encoded protein is CASSQVGRTNTGELFF.

The V call is TRBV19, the J call TRBJ1-5; tentative D call: TRBD1 (5 bases). The germline V gene encodes CDR1 LNHDA and CDR2 SQIVND (reference sequence). The CDR3 is 14 amino acids. V lost 3 bases to trimming and J lost 1 base, with 7 bases between them. This CDR3 is CASSMAGSNQPQHF. The CDR3 region has the DNA TGTGCCAGTAGTATGGCAGGGAGCAATCAGCCCCAGCATTTT.

This chain links TRBV4-2 with TRBJ1-6; TRBD1 matches 8 bases. The CDR3 is 16 residues long. V shed 0 bases and J 7 bases; nucleotides not matched to a gene: 5. In germline, CDR1 is LGHNA, CDR2 YNFKEQ. The CDR3 reads CASSQEGNRGNSPLHF. The CDR3 nucleotides read TGTGCCAGCAGCCAAGAGGGGAACAGGGGGAATTCACCCCTCCACTTT.

The chain combines TRBV30 with TRBJ2-7; no definite D call. Germline CDR1 and CDR2: GTSNPN and SVGIG (reference sequence). This CDR3 has 13 residues. V was clipped by 0 bases and J by 2 bases, with 8 bases between them. The CDR3 sequence is CAWSVATAYEQYF. Here the CDR3 DNA reads TGTGCCTGGAGTGTAGCCACCGCCTACGAGCAGTACTTC.

The genes are TRBV30 and TRBJ2-7, with TRBD2 matching over 8 bases. The CDR3 has 11 residues. J gave up 2 bases and V 6 bases, and 0 bases lay outside the gene matches. Looked up from germline, CDR1 is GTSNPN and CDR2 is SVGIG (reference sequence). CDR3 residues: CACSGAYEQYF. DNA for the CDR3: TGTGCCTGTAGCGGGGCCTACGAGCAGTACTTC.

The V call is TRBV2, the J call TRBJ2-3, with 7 bases identical to TRBD2. The V gene's germline CDR1 is SNHLY and CDR2 FYNNEI. J lost 0 bases, V lost 8 bases, and 14 bases had no gene match. This CDR3 region has 17 residues. The CDR3: CASSRGVSGASTDTQYF. The CDR3 DNA is TGTGCCAGCTCCCGTGGAGTGAGCGGGGCTAGCACAGATACGCAGTATTTT.

The rearrangement uses TRBV5-3 and TRBJ2-7; 14 bases agree with TRBD2. TRBV5-3 is known as an ORF, though its function is uncertain. The V segment lost 4 bases and the J segment 2 bases; nucleotides outside the gene matches: 8. The CDR3 runs 17 residues. The CDR3 bases are TGTGCCAGAAGCCCTGGGACTAGCGGGAGAAAAACCTACGAGCAGTACTTC. Encoded protein: CARSPGTSGRKTYEQYF.

V and J are TRBV6-1 and TRBJ2-7, with a possible D match to TRBD1 (5 bases). Trimming took 3 bases from V and 0 from J, leaving 12 bases between them. The CDR3 covers 15 residues. Germline CDR1 and CDR2: MNHNS and SASEGT. This CDR3 reads CASSDRAYNSYEQYF. The CDR3 nucleotides read TGTGCCAGCAGTGACAGGGCGTACAACTCCTACGAGCAGTACTTC.

This clone appeared a few times. This chain links TRBV15 with TRBJ1-1; D might be TRBD1 (6 bases). Germline V gene data show CDR1 as LNHNV and CDR2 as YYDKDF (reference sequence). The CDR3 runs 14 residues. Trimming cost V 5 bases and J 2 bases, with 12 bases left between them. Written as DNA, the CDR3 is TGTGCCACCAGCTCCGACAGGAACAACACTGAAGCTTTCTTT. Its translation: CATSSDRNNTEAFF.

This chain connects TRBV12-3 or TRBV12-4 to TRBJ1-2, with 8 nucleotides matching TRBD1. Germline trimming cut 8 bases from V and 2 bases from J; bases unmatched to any gene: 4. The CDR3 totals 13 residues. The CDR3 sequence: CASRTGTNYGYTF. The CDR3 coding sequence is TGTGCCAGCCGGACAGGGACCAACTATGGCTACACCTTC.

The V call is TRBV6-5, the J call TRBJ2-2; 10 bases are shared with TRBD1. In germline, CDR1 is MNHEY, CDR2 SVGAGI. The CDR3 is 14 residues long. V dropped 8 bases and J dropped 2; count of bases not matched to a gene: 2. DNA of the CDR3: TGTGCCAGCTGGGACAGGGGAAACACCGGGGAGCTGTTTTTT. It yields the protein CASWDRGNTGELFF.

V usage is TRBV5-1 and J usage is TRBJ2-3; 12 nucleotides align to TRBD2. This CDR3 is built from 19 residues. After removal of 0 bases from V and 1 base from J, the junction contained 9 bases not matched to a gene. Germline loops: CDR1 SGHRS, CDR2 YFSETQ. CDR3 loop: CASSLGPSGGAVGTDTQYF. The DNA of the CDR3 is TGCGCCAGCAGCTTGGGGCCTAGCGGGGGGGCCGTCGGCACAGATACGCAGTATTTT.

This chain links TRBV25-1 with TRBJ1-3; weak D call: TRBD1 (5 bases). The germline gives CDR1 MGHDK, CDR2 SYGVNS. CDR3 length: 13 amino acids. V lost 8 bases, J lost 5 bases, and 13 bases lay in between. The CDR3 DNA reads TGTGCCAGCCAAGACAGAGAGAGAAACACCATATATTTT. This encodes CASQDRERNTIYF.

CDR3 sequence (DNA): TGTGCCAGCAGCCCGGGAATAAGGCCCGCAGAGACCCAGTACTTC. It is translated as CASSPGIRPAETQYF. This chain joins TRBV11-1 and TRBJ2-5, with D perhaps matching TRBD2 (5 bases). This CDR3 has 15 amino acids. Germline CDR1 is SGHAT and CDR2 is FQDESV (reference sequence). V dropped 5 bases and J dropped 4 bases, with 17 bases sitting between them.

CDR3 DNA: TGTGCCTGGAGTGTACCCTCAGATACGCAGTATTTT. Amino acid sequence: CAWSVPSDTQYF. This chain connects TRBV30 to TRBJ2-3, with unresolved D. Germline values: CDR1 GTSNPN, CDR2 SVGIG (reference sequence). This CDR3 is 12 amino acids long. Trimming took 0 bases from V and 4 from J, leaving 5 bases between them.

The gene calls are TRBV5-5 and TRBJ2-3; the D is unclear. CDR1 SGHKS and CDR2 YYEKEE come from the germline V gene (reference sequence). This CDR3 is 18 amino acids long. Trimming removed 1 base from V and 0 bases from J, with 18 bases in between. The CDR3 here is CASSLNQPLLSSTDTQYF. As DNA, the CDR3 is TGTGCCAGCAGCTTGAATCAGCCTCTCCTTTCTAGCACAGATACGCAGTATTTT.

The chain employs TRBV2 and TRBJ2-7; 10 bases match TRBD1. The V gene's germline CDR1 is SNHLY and CDR2 FYNNEI. There are 14 residues in the CDR3. J gave up 4 bases and V 7 bases, and 7 bases lay outside the gene matches. The CDR3 bases are TGTGCCAGCAACCTGGACAGGGGGTCGTACGAGCAGTACTTC. Protein product: CASNLDRGSYEQYF.

The chain recombines TRBV6-6 with TRBJ1-1; D ambiguous. Per the germline V gene, CDR1 is MNHNY and CDR2 is SVGAGI (reference sequence). This CDR3 has 15 amino acids. Trimming pared 2 bases from V and 2 bases from J, leaving 12 bases between. The CDR3 here is CASSYPTPVNTEAFF. The CDR3 DNA follows: TGTGCCAGCAGTTACCCCACCCCGGTTAACACTGAAGCTTTCTTT.

V and J are TRBV6-1 and TRBJ1-2; D might be TRBD1 (5 bases). V dropped 2 bases and J dropped 7 bases, with 11 bases sitting between them. CDR3 length: 13 residues. Germline V gene lookup returns CDR1 MNHNS and CDR2 SASEGT. The CDR3 sequence is CASSELRGFGYTF. Here the CDR3 DNA reads TGTGCCAGCAGTGAATTGAGGGGATTTGGCTACACCTTC.

This chain connects TRBV5-1 to TRBJ1-2, with 8 bases fitting TRBD1. Trimming took 4 bases from V and 2 from J; bases not matched to a gene: 4. The CDR3 runs 14 residues. The germline CDR1 and CDR2 sequences are SGHRS and YFSETQ. Here the CDR3 DNA reads TGCGCCAGCAGCCTGGACAGGGAAAACTATGGCTACACCTTC. Protein product: CASSLDRENYGYTF.

The V gene is TRBV7-2, the J gene TRBJ1-2; a weak D match, TRBD1 (5 bases). V dropped 5 bases and J dropped 4 bases, with 17 bases sitting between them. The CDR3 totals 15 residues. CDR1 and CDR2 from the germline V gene are SGHTA and FQGNSA. CDR3 coding DNA: TGTGCCAGCAGCCCCCGGGGCGGGATCGGCTATGGCTACACCTTC. Translating it yields CASSPRGGIGYGYTF.